One and the same sample provided the 24 T cell receptor beta chains below, sequenced in a study of stem cell transplantation in POMP-related autoinflammatory disease (dated by TCRdb to the early 2020s). The library relied on the immunoSEQ multiplex PCR assay. Entries here come from immuneACCESS through TCRdb and include only in-frame sequences with V and J called. Some clones fail to appear in such tables; in the studies checked, an unresolved V gene covers under half of the shortfall, and the cause of the remainder is unknown. This sample holds 6,500 to 7,500 clones; roughly four fifths were observed only once. Of the sample, 3.5% to 4.5% is held by the ten largest clones. The sequenced sample was a CXCR5-defined cell subset from PBMCs. The receptors come from a human donor in good health.

V gene TRBV18 combines with J gene TRBJ1-1; tentative D call: TRBD1 (5 bases). The CDR3 totals 14 residues. V was shortened by 5 bases and J by 0 bases, with 10 bases between the two germline ends. Germline V gene data show CDR1 as KGHSH and CDR2 as LQKENI. The CDR3 loop reads CASSSQGLNTEAFF. CDR3 DNA: TGTGCCAGCTCATCCCAGGGCTTGAACACTGAAGCTTTCTTT.

The rearrangement joins TRBV2 to TRBJ2-4, with 14 positions matching TRBD2. Germline-derived CDR1 and CDR2 are SNHLY and FYNNEI. Trimming took 3 bases from V and 5 from J; bases not matched to a gene: 3. The CDR3 is 16 amino acids. Here the CDR3 reads CASSEGLAGVQNIQYF. DNA of the CDR3: TGTGCCAGCAGTGAGGGACTAGCGGGGGTTCAAAACATTCAGTACTTC.

The rearrangement joins TRBV27 to TRBJ1-2; 12 bases fit TRBD1. Germline trimming cut 0 bases from V and 7 bases from J; bases unmatched to any gene: 6. Germline V CDR1 and CDR2: MNHEY, SMNVEV (reference sequence). The CDR3 covers 16 residues. CDR3 nucleotides: TGTGCCAGCAGTTTATCAACCGGGACAGGGGGCGGTGGCTACACCTTC. This translates into CASSLSTGTGGGGYTF.

The chain carries TRBV7-9 and TRBJ2-1; D unclear. Germline CDR1 SEHNR, CDR2 FQNEAQ (reference sequence). Trimming removed 1 base at V and 6 bases at J, with 1 base between. CDR3 length: 11 amino acids. CDR3 bases: TGTGCCAGCAGCTTAGGCAATGAGCAGTTCTTC. Translation gives CASSLGNEQFF. Supplemented by reference TRBV7-9 and TRBJ2-1, the full variable domain reads DTGVSQNPRHKITKRGQNVTFRCDPISEHNRLYWYRQTLGQGPEFLTYFQNEAQLEKSRLLSDRFSAERPKGSFSTLEIQRTEQGDSAMYLCASSLGNEQFFGPGTRLTVL.

The rearrangement uses TRBV5-1 and TRBJ2-3; TRBD2 aligns across 13 bases. CDR3 length equals 15 residues. V lost 3 bases to trimming and J lost 6 bases; unmatched junction nucleotides: 4. In germline, CDR1 is SGHRS, CDR2 YFSETQ. CDR3 in DNA: TGCGCCAGCAGCTCCACTAGCGGGGGGGCGGATACGCAGTATTTT. Translating it yields CASSSTSGGADTQYF.

This chain uses TRBV25-1 with TRBJ1-4; 8 positions match TRBD1. V lost 6 bases to trimming and J lost 0 bases; unmatched junction nucleotides: 6. The CDR3 has 16 residues. The V gene's germline CDR1 is MGHDK and CDR2 SYGVNS. The DNA for the CDR3 is TGTGCCAGCAGCCTAGGACAGGGATCAACTAATGAAAAACTGTTTTTT. It translates to CASSLGQGSTNEKLFF.

The chain joins TRBV9 to TRBJ1-3, with D hard to call. Trimming took off 1 base at V and 0 bases at J, with 14 bases between the two ends. Germline V gene data show CDR1 as SGDLS and CDR2 as YYNGEE. This CDR3 is built from 17 residues. This CDR3 reads CASSVSPPEHSGNTIYF. The DNA for the CDR3 is TGTGCCAGCAGCGTAAGTCCCCCGGAACACTCTGGAAACACCATATATTTT.

This chain links TRBV27 with TRBJ1-2, with D maybe TRBD1 (5 bases). From germline, CDR1 is MNHEY and CDR2 SMNVEV (reference sequence). CDR3 length: 14 amino acids. Trimming stripped 3 bases from V and 8 bases from J, with 16 bases between. CDR3 DNA: TGTGCCAGCAGTTTGAGGCCCCGGGGCTTGGGCTACACCTTC. It is translated as CASSLRPRGLGYTF.

This chain's CDR3 is CASSLGTGGSSGANVLTF. CDR3 coding DNA: TGTGCCAGCAGCTTAGGGACAGGGGGCTCATCTGGGGCCAACGTCCTGACTTTC. The J gene is TRBJ2-6, the V gene TRBV5-4; 12 bases agree with TRBD1. J lost 1 base, V lost 2 bases, and 4 bases had no gene match. In germline, CDR1 is SGHNT, CDR2 YYREEE (reference sequence). This CDR3 comprises 18 residues. Combining the CDR3 with reference TRBV5-4 and TRBJ2-6 gives the whole variable domain ETGVTQSPTHLIKTRGQQVTLRCSSQSGHNTVSWYQQALGQGPQFIFQYYREEENGRGNFPPRFSGLQFPNYSSELNVNALELDDSALYLCASSLGTGGSSGANVLTFGAGSRLTVL.

The chain carries TRBV5-6 and TRBJ2-1; D is possibly TRBD2 (7 bases). CDR3 length equals 17 residues. V was cut by 3 bases and J by 0 bases, with 16 bases left in between. Germline V gene lookup returns CDR1 SGHDT and CDR2 YYEEEE. The CDR3 nucleotides read TGTGCCAGCAGCTCTTGGGGGGGACACTTCTCCTACAATGAGCAGTTCTTC. Residues: CASSSWGGHFSYNEQFF.

The V and J genes are TRBV30 and TRBJ2-5; 7 nucleotides match TRBD2. The CDR3 spans 15 residues. V lost 0 bases and J lost 0; bases outside the gene matches: 4. Germline-derived CDR1 and CDR2 are GTSNPN and SVGIG (reference sequence). CDR3 DNA sequence: TGTGCCTGGAGTGTACGTGGGGGGGACCAAGAGACCCAGTACTTC. This sequence encodes CAWSVRGGDQETQYF. The full variable domain, rest sourced from reference TRBV30 and TRBJ2-5, is SQTIHQWPATLVQPVGSPLSLECTVEGTSNPNLYWYRQAAGRGLQLLFYSVGIGQISSEVPQNLSASRPQDRQFILSSKKLLLSDSGFYLCAWSVRGGDQETQYFGPGTRLLVL.

For the CDR3, the DNA is TGTGCCAGCAGCCAACTAGCGGGGACCACAGATACGCAGTATTTT. Translated: CASSQLAGTTDTQYF. The chain links TRBV7-2 to TRBJ2-3; 10 bases fit TRBD2. Trimming took 5 bases from V and 2 from J; bases not matched to a gene: 4. The CDR3 covers 15 residues. Germline-derived CDR1 and CDR2 are SGHTA and FQGNSA.

The CDR3 nucleotides read TGCAGTGTCGGGGGGGACCTGGGGGCTTTCTTT. It specifies CSVGGDLGAFF. The rearrangement links TRBV20-1 to TRBJ1-1; the D gene is possibly TRBD1 (5 bases). This CDR3 has 11 amino acids. Germline assignment: CDR1 DFQATT and CDR2 SNEGSKA (reference sequence). Deletions cut 7 bases from V and 11 bases from J, with 17 bases between.

A single count supports this clone. Here the CDR3 omits its conserved ending phenylalanine or tryptophan, so a read error is the likely source. This chain connects TRBV13 to TRBJ1-5, with 10 bases aligning to TRBD1. Germline values: CDR1 PRHDT, CDR2 FYEKMQ (reference sequence). Losses at the gene ends were 4 bases for V and 0 bases for J; bases not matched to a gene: 12. The CDR3 length is 19 residues. CDR3 protein: CASSSIGTGDQYSNQPQHL. The CDR3 coding sequence is TGTGCCAGCAGCTCCATCGGGACAGGGGACCAGTATAGCAATCAGCCCCAGCATCTT.

The chain is built from TRBV5-1 and TRBJ2-1; D is possibly TRBD2 (6 bases). The CDR3 spans 16 residues. Trimming cost V 4 bases and J 7 bases, with 21 bases left between them. The germline V gene has CDR1 SGHRS and CDR2 YFSETQ. The CDR3 region is CASSPGLNGGRNEQFF. The CDR3 DNA is TGCGCCAGCAGCCCGGGACTCAATGGTGGGAGGAATGAGCAGTTCTTC.

The gene calls are TRBV18 and TRBJ2-7; 7 bases are a match to TRBD1. This CDR3 has 18 amino acids. The ends lost 3 bases at V and 1 base at J; junction bases unmatched: 15. Germline CDR1 reads KGHSH; CDR2 reads LQKENI. CDR3 DNA: TGTGCCAGCTCACCTAGTTGGACCTTCGAGGACAGGTCCTACGAGCAGTACTTC. Amino acids: CASSPSWTFEDRSYEQYF.

The chain carries TRBV4-2 and TRBJ2-2; 13 bases match TRBD2. The CDR3 has 17 amino acids. Germline V gene lookup returns CDR1 LGHNA and CDR2 YNFKEQ. The trim removed 7 bases at V and 6 bases at J, leaving 11 bases unmatched. CDR3 nucleotide sequence: TGTGCCAGCACCGTTTCGTTTGGACTAGCGGGGGCCGGGGAGCTGTTTTTT. Its protein is CASTVSFGLAGAGELFF.

J is TRBJ2-3 and V is TRBV5-1; no reliable D call. V lost 4 bases and J lost 2, with 11 bases in between. The CDR3 is 14 residues long. The V gene's germline CDR1 is SGHRS and CDR2 YFSETQ. The CDR3 spells CASSSPDFTDTQYF. The CDR3 DNA sequence: TGCGCCAGCAGCAGCCCAGATTTCACAGATACGCAGTATTTT.

The chain employs TRBV2 and TRBJ2-1; the D is unclear. CDR1 and CDR2 (germline): SNHLY, FYNNEI. This CDR3 has 13 residues. Trimming pared 7 bases from V and 5 bases from J, leaving 12 bases between. The CDR3 is CASMRIANNEQFF. CDR3 sequence (DNA): TGTGCCAGCATGAGGATAGCTAACAATGAGCAGTTCTTC.

This clone has only one observation. The rearrangement joins TRBV6-1 to TRBJ2-3; TRBD2 is a possible D gene (6 bases). V was shortened by 7 bases and J by 3 bases, with 8 bases between the two germline ends. The CDR3 contains 12 residues. Germline CDR1 reads MNHNS; CDR2 reads SASEGT. CDR3 in amino acids: CASNRGTDTQYF. The CDR3 bases are TGTGCCAGCAACCGGGGGACAGATACGCAGTATTTT.

This chain joins TRBV11-2 and TRBJ2-5; either TRBD1 or TRBD2 may fit D (6 bases each). Germline V gene lookup returns CDR1 SGHAT and CDR2 FQNNGV. Trimming took 5 bases from V and 5 from J, leaving 21 bases between them. The CDR3 spans 16 residues. CDR3 DNA sequence: TGTGCCAGCAGCCGCCTTTTCCGGGGGCGCCGGGAGACCCAGTACTTC. Its translation: CASSRLFRGRRETQYF.

V and J are TRBV19 and TRBJ2-3; TRBD1 matches 8 bases. The ends lost 9 bases at V and 1 base at J; junction bases unmatched: 6. The CDR3 is 14 residues long. Germline CDR1 LNHDA, CDR2 SQIVND (reference sequence). CDR3 amino acids: CASRSQGGTDTQYF. DNA of the CDR3: TGTGCCAGCCGTTCACAGGGGGGCACAGATACGCAGTATTTT.

V usage is TRBV6-6 and J usage is TRBJ1-2; 10 bases line up with TRBD1. From germline, CDR1 is MNHNY and CDR2 SVGAGI (reference sequence). Trimming took 1 base from V and 8 from J; bases not matched to a gene: 10. CDR3 length: 16 amino acids. CDR3 loop: CASSYWNDGTGVGYTF. The CDR3 nucleotides are TGTGCCAGCAGTTACTGGAACGACGGGACAGGGGTGGGCTACACCTTC.

V and J are TRBV28 and TRBJ1-2; D possibly corresponds to TRBD1 (5 bases). Trimming left V 6 bases short and J 3 bases short, with 11 bases between. Germline lookup yields CDR1 MDHEN and CDR2 SYDVKM. CDR3 size: 13 residues. CDR3 protein: CASSQPGHYGYTF. The CDR3 DNA sequence: TGTGCCAGCAGCCAACCGGGACACTATGGCTACACCTTC.